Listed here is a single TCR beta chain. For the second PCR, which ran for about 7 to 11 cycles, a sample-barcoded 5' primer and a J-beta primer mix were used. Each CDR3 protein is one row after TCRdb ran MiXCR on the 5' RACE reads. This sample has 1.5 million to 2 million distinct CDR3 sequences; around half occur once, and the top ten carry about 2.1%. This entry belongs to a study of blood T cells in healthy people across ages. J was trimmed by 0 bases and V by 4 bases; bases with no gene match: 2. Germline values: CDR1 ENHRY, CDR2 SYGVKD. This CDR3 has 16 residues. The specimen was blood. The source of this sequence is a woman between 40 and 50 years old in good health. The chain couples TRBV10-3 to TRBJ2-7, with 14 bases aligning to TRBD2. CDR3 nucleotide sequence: TGTGCCATCAGTGGGACTAGCGGGGGGAGCTCCTACGAGCAGTACTTC. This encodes CAISGTSGGSSYEQYF.